This T cell receptor (beta chain) was captured by sequencing in a study of T-cell memory formation after mild COVID-19. Study observations and caveats: Most CD4+ clones that shrank were in CM and EM, while CD8+ ones turned up in EMRA. Cross-reactive memory appears to have joined, as suggested by some responding clones showing up in pre-infection memory. Clonal second-wave expansions that peaked on day 37 had unconfirmed SARS-CoV-2 specificity.

The CDR3 has 15 residues. Germline-derived CDR1 and CDR2 are SGHVS and FQNEAQ. Trimming cost V 5 bases and J 1 base; bases outside gene matches: 7. 5'RACE primed at constant segments yielded TCR alpha and TCR beta cDNA libraries bearing sample barcodes and UMIs. One entry per CDR3 protein results from TCRdb running MiXCR on the 5' RACE reads. The table lists roughly 340,000 distinct CDR3 sequences, roughly 15% of them singletons. In its sample, this clonotype was seen a few times. Its target is not known. The receptor was derived from a man aged 18 to 29 who had mild COVID-19 (a few samples of this study predate the infection). Cell type and time point are not known. The sequencing input was PBMCs or a T cell subset sorted from them (not recorded which). V and J are TRBV7-8 and TRBJ2-7, with 8 nucleotides matching TRBD1. CDR3 region: CASSKDRVSSYEQYV. Here the CDR3 DNA reads TGTGCCAGCAGCAAGGACAGGGTATCTTCCTACGAGCAGTACGTC.